What follows describes a single T cell receptor beta chain. Its specificity is unknown. Per the germline V gene, CDR1 is MNHNS and CDR2 is SASEGT. There are 16 residues in the CDR3. The V gene lost 5 bases and the J gene lost 0 bases, with 11 bases spanning the gap. With template switching, a universal primer site was added, and the cDNA carried unique molecular identifiers. TCRdb re-derived calls from the 5' RACE reads in MiXCR, one entry per CDR3 protein. The top ten clones hold 3.5% to 4.5% of a sample with under 250,000 distinct CDR3 sequences, roughly 13% of them seen once. The record originates from a study of identical twins. Overall study findings and caveats: Model-predicted out-of-frame TCR alpha sharing fell below observed values in monozygotic twins. Within twin pairs, the out-of-frame alpha sequences they shared showed excess low generation probability. There were fewer insertions in abundant cord blood beta clonotypes, but memory repertoires showed no such pattern.

The same sample was also studied in work on yellow fever vaccine responses in identical twins.

The sequencing sample was made of memory (CD45RO+) T cells sorted from blood. This TCR derives from a woman in her late teens or twenties in good health. The chain is built from TRBV6-1 and TRBJ2-6; D is undetermined. Here the CDR3 DNA reads TGTGCCAGCAGTCCCATCACGGGCTCTGGGGCCAACGTCCTGACTTTC. Translation gives CASSPITGSGANVLTF.